These T cell receptor beta chains were read from a single sample in a study of T cell clones after liver transplantation. This table comes from immunoSEQ multiplex PCR, and its TCRdb copy is limited to in-frame clones, with some not included. The data contain 51,000 or so clones, roughly nine tenths of them seen just once; the ten biggest clones take up about 15%. The source was CD8+ T cells from blood, collected 12 months after liver transplant. The receptor source for this set is a human patient who received a liver transplant. Among the T cells, some may be from the graft donor. The CDR3 runs from the conserved cysteine through the conserved F or W.

v_call,cdr3_aa
TRBV19,CASSIDPGTSGLFQQYF
TRBV19,CASSDFGGDYEQYF
TRBV7-9,CASSFSGRLYNEQFF
TRBV27,CASTLLASNTGELFF
TRBV4-1,CASSQDGGGQGIQEQYF
TRBV28,CASRGTVKSYEQYF
TRBV7-9,CASSSTPPGTNFHEQFF
TRBV4-1,CASSQDTSGSFYEQYF
TRBV4-1,CASSHRINTGELFF
TRBV29-1,CSVRTYSYEQYF
TRBV7-6,CASSLLAGGGYNEQFF
TRBV27,CASSWFADFPQHF
TRBV5-1,CASSLWRVGGLNTEAFF
TRBV4-3,CASSQDPSAGRNTGELFF
TRBV5-4,CASSVRESPYEQYF
TRBV19,CASSIHIGRTDTQYF
TRBV27,CASSPGVSSLYGYTF
TRBV27,CASSTTDSHGQFF
TRBV18,CASSPPGNGPIHYEQYF
TRBV7-8,CASSLILWGSETQYF
TRBV7-2,CASSLGGVNEQFF
TRBV5-1,CASSLDPTGELFF
TRBV12-5,CASGLDSFEPQHF
TRBV28,CASSYGSYEQYF
TRBV13,CASSLSRGGNEKLFF
TRBV7-2,CASSLVGTGNEAFF
TRBV9,CASSVGTNYGYTF
TRBV7-8,CASSSGVREQYF
TRBV7-9,CASSLALGGDTQYF
TRBV27,CASSFLQSVFDTQYF
TRBV5-1,CASSLTGGSHYEQYF
TRBV20-1,CSANHEQYF
TRBV9,CASSVEGISYNEQFF
TRBV7-6,CASSLETGQSSGNTIYF
TRBV27,CASSLSQGYLPQHF
TRBV6-1,CASTQTDNTEAFF
TRBV19,CASSTLPGGNQPQHF
TRBV28,CAIGRKNQPQHF
TRBV10-1,CASSEARELNEQFF
TRBV6-5,CASSHGVVAFF
TRBV19,CASISRNTGELFF
TRBV7-9,CASSLVTPQGFF